This is a list of T cell receptor beta chains from one sample in a study of blood T cell repertoires in COVID-19. TCRdb's table, derived via immunoSEQ multiplex PCR, lists solely in-frame clones and lacks some. This sample has 100,000 to 120,000 clones, with over 60% found just once. What was sequenced was peripheral blood. The receptor source for this set is a woman aged 80 or over with acute or convalescent COVID-19. The CDR3 runs from the conserved cysteine through the conserved F or W. A D gene is named only where the DNA matches it firmly. Some rows have no size entry. The others give once, few or many, or a class for an expanded clone.

CDR3 DNA,CDR3 protein,V gene,D gene,clone size,J gene
TGTGCCAGCAGCTTAGCTGTCAGGGGCGCTGGCTACACCTTC,CASSLAVRGAGYTF,TRBV7-9,.,few,TRBJ1-2
TGTGCCAGCAGTTCCCTGGGACAGGGAGGCTATGGCTACACCTTC,CASSSLGQGGYGYTF,TRBV6-2/TRBV6-3,TRBD1,.,TRBJ1-2
TGTGCCAGCAGCTTGGGACAGAACTATGGCTACACCTTC,CASSLGQNYGYTF,TRBV5-6,.,.,TRBJ1-2
TGTGCCAGCAGCGTAGCACAGAACACTGAAGCTTTCTTT,CASSVAQNTEAFF,TRBV9,.,.,TRBJ1-1
TGCGCCAGCAGCCCTCACCCCTTAGACGAGCAGTACTTC,CASSPHPLDEQYF,TRBV4-1,.,once,TRBJ2-7
TGTGCCAGCAGTTTAGGTATGGGCCAAGCTTTCTTT,CASSLGMGQAFF,TRBV12-3/TRBV12-4,.,few,TRBJ1-1
TGTGCCAGCAGTACGGGGGTGGGTCCCTACGAGCAGTACTTC,CASSTGVGPYEQYF,TRBV5-4,.,.,TRBJ2-7
TGTGCCACCAGGGGCGTAAATGAGCAGTTCTTC,CATRGVNEQFF,TRBV10-3,.,.,TRBJ2-1
TGTGCCAGCAGTTATGGATTCTCGAGCGACGAGCAGTACTTC,CASSYGFSSDEQYF,TRBV6-5,.,.,TRBJ2-7
TGCGCCAGCTCCGAAGGACTAGCGGGGACAGATACGCAGTATTTT,CASSEGLAGTDTQYF,TRBV5-1,TRBD2,few,TRBJ2-3
TGTGCCAGCAGCCAAACTAGCAGCGGGCAAAGCTACGAGCAGTACTTC,CASSQTSSGQSYEQYF,TRBV3-1/TRBV3-2,.,.,TRBJ2-7